These 17 T cell receptor beta chains came from one sample sequenced in a study of control samples from healthy donors and cancer patients. TCRdb's table, derived via immunoSEQ multiplex PCR, lists solely in-frame clones and lacks some. The profile shows about 92,000 clones, approximately 82% of them singletons. Sequencing was done on a sample of blood. These receptors came from a woman aged 60 to 75 in good health.

DNA of the CDR3: TGTGCCAGCATCGCGGGACTAGCGGTGGGGGAGCTGTTTTTT. This translates into CASIAGLAVGELFF. The chain uses TRBV19 and TRBJ2-2, with TRBD2 identical over 11 bases. Germline lookup yields CDR1 LNHDA and CDR2 SQIVND (reference sequence). V lost 9 bases to trimming and J lost 8 bases; unmatched junction nucleotides: 8. The length of the CDR3 is 14 residues.

The V gene is TRBV4-3, the J gene TRBJ1-4, with a possible D match to TRBD1 (6 bases). Deletions cut 5 bases from V and 12 bases from J, with 16 bases between. Germline CDR1 is LGHNA and CDR2 is YSLEER. The CDR3 consists of 13 residues. The CDR3 DNA follows: TGCGCCAGCAGCAAGGACAGCCCACGGGAACTGTTTTTT. Translated: CASSKDSPRELFF.

The genes are TRBV28 and TRBJ2-3; D is perhaps TRBD1 (7 bases). V lost 5 bases and J lost 4, with 13 bases in between. The CDR3 length is 14 residues. Germline CDR1 MDHEN, CDR2 SYDVKM. In DNA, the CDR3 is TGTGCCAGCAGTCAGGGGGGTTCCGCAGATACGCAGTATTTT. Its protein is CASSQGGSADTQYF.

This chain joins TRBV11-2 and TRBJ1-3, with D perhaps matching TRBD1 (6 bases). The V gene lost 5 bases and the J gene lost 4 bases, with 18 bases spanning the gap. There are 16 residues in the CDR3. Germline values: CDR1 SGHAT, CDR2 FQNNGV. In DNA, the CDR3 is TGTGCCAGCAGCCGCCAGGGGATTCGGTCCGGAAACACCATATATTTT. Translated, it gives CASSRQGIRSGNTIYF. The complete variable domain, with remaining parts taken from reference TRBV11-2 and TRBJ1-3, reads EAGVAQSPRYKIIEKRQSVAFWCNPISGHATLYWYQQILGQGPKLLIQFQNNGVVDDSQLPKDRFSAERLKGVDSTLKIQPAKLEDSAVYLCASSRQGIRSGNTIYFGEGSWLTVV.

V is TRBV3-1 (or the pseudogene TRBV3-2) and J is TRBJ2-1, with 7 bases aligning to TRBD1. The CDR3 length is 13 residues. Trimming removed 1 base from V and 8 bases from J; junction bases left unmatched: 2. Germline CDR1 reads LGHDT; CDR2 reads YNNKEL (reference sequence). The CDR3 DNA reads TGTGCCAGCAGCCAAGTAGGGGGCGATGAGCAGTTCTTC. This translates into CASSQVGGDEQFF.

The V call is TRBV29-1, the J call TRBJ1-1; TRBD1 might be the D (5 bases). V lost 6 bases, J lost 2 bases, and 13 bases lay in between. This CDR3 contains 13 residues. Per germline, CDR1 SQVTM and CDR2 ANQGSEA. The DNA for the CDR3 is TGCAGCGTCTCTACAGGAACCAACACTGAAGCTTTCTTT. Its translation is CSVSTGTNTEAFF.

The chain combines TRBV11-3 with TRBJ2-7; 9 bases match TRBD2. The CDR3 totals 15 residues. Germline-derived CDR1 and CDR2 are SGHNT and YENEEA. V gave up 5 bases and J gave up 0 bases; unmatched junction bases: 5. The DNA of the CDR3 is TGTGCCAGCAGCGTCTATAGCGGGGGCTCCTACGAGCAGTACTTC. Protein product: CASSVYSGGSYEQYF.

This chain uses TRBV2 with TRBJ1-1; D is undetermined. V was pared by 6 bases and J by 8 bases, with 10 bases between. The CDR3 is made up of 11 amino acids. Germline-derived CDR1 and CDR2 are SNHLY and FYNNEI. Here the CDR3 reads CASSDGPEAFF. CDR3 bases: TGTGCCAGCAGCGACGGGCCCGAAGCTTTCTTT.

The CDR3 DNA is TGTGCCAGCAGGGCTACGATAGATACGCAGTATTTT. As protein: CASRATIDTQYF. The rearrangement uses TRBV28 and TRBJ2-3; D not certain. V gave up 6 bases and J gave up 5 bases, with 9 bases separating them. The CDR3 runs to 12 residues. The germline CDR1 and CDR2 sequences are MDHEN and SYDVKM.

V usage is TRBV7-2 and J usage is TRBJ2-7, with TRBD1 matching 12 bases. The CDR3 is 17 amino acids. Germline CDR1 reads SGHTA; CDR2 reads FQGNSA. The V and J ends lost 1 base and 5 bases, in that order; junction bases with no gene match: 9. The DNA for the CDR3 is TGTGCCAGCAGCTTAGGGTCTTTCGGGACAGGGGGCAACGAGCAGTACTTC. It translates to CASSLGSFGTGGNEQYF.

The chain combines TRBV27 with TRBJ2-1; D perhaps matches TRBD2 (7 bases). V gave up 10 bases and J gave up 4 bases, with 17 bases separating them. CDR1 and CDR2 (germline): MNHEY, SMNVEV (reference sequence). This CDR3 is built from 14 residues. CDR3: CATGLGGRYNEQFF. CDR3 nucleotide sequence: TGTGCCACCGGCTTGGGGGGGCGATACAATGAGCAGTTCTTC.

The V call is TRBV6-2 or TRBV6-3, the J call TRBJ1-2; D gene unclear. V lost 2 bases, J lost 4 bases, and 11 bases lay in between. Germline V gives CDR1 MNHEY, CDR2 SVGEGT. This CDR3 has 14 residues. CDR3 residues: CASSYGPGGYGYTF. CDR3 bases: TGTGCCAGCAGTTACGGGCCGGGTGGCTATGGCTACACCTTC.

This clone was observed once. The chain employs TRBV6-1 and TRBJ2-4; 8 nucleotides line up with TRBD2. The CDR3 runs 17 residues. V dropped 2 bases and J dropped 3; count of bases not matched to a gene: 9. Looked up from germline, CDR1 is MNHNS and CDR2 is SASEGT. The CDR3: CASSESPAGGIKNIQYF. In nucleotides, the CDR3 is TGTGCCAGCAGTGAATCTCCCGCGGGAGGCATCAAAAACATTCAGTACTTC.

The J gene is TRBJ1-2, the V gene TRBV7-9; D call uncertain. There are 11 residues in the CDR3. From germline, CDR1 is SEHNR and CDR2 FQNEAQ (reference sequence). The germline V and J ends were trimmed by 7 bases and 8 bases, with 11 bases remaining between them. The CDR3 here is CASTLDLGYTF. The DNA for the CDR3 is TGTGCCAGCACCCTAGACCTGGGCTACACCTTC.

In its sample, this clone was seen a few times. The rearrangement links TRBV2 to TRBJ1-2; D ambiguous. Germline V gene lookup returns CDR1 SNHLY and CDR2 FYNNEI. V was pared by 6 bases and J by 3 bases, with 8 bases between. The CDR3 totals 12 residues. The CDR3 sequence is CASRGRYYGYTF. CDR3 nucleotide sequence: TGTGCCAGCAGGGGGAGGTACTATGGCTACACCTTC.

The chain employs TRBV10-3 and TRBJ1-3; 7 nucleotides align to TRBD1. Trimming took 2 bases from V and 0 from J; bases not matched to a gene: 4. CDR1 is ENHRY and CDR2 is SYGVKD in the germline V gene. The CDR3 runs to 16 residues. In nucleotides, the CDR3 is TGTGCCATCAGTGAGCCCGGGACAGTCTCTGGAAACACCATATATTTT. It yields the protein CAISEPGTVSGNTIYF.

The J gene is TRBJ2-5, the V gene TRBV5-1; a weak D match, TRBD1 (6 bases). V dropped 4 bases and J dropped 4 bases, with 11 bases sitting between them. From germline, CDR1 is SGHRS and CDR2 YFSETQ. This CDR3 has 13 amino acids. CDR3 sequence: CASSMNRVETQYF. CDR3 nucleotide sequence: TGCGCCAGCAGCATGAACAGGGTAGAGACCCAGTACTTC.